This TCR beta chain was captured in a study of blood T cell repertoires in COVID-19. In the study overall: Italy, Spain and the United States were the sources of the convalescent and acute COVID-19 samples. Sources were T cells, B-cell-depleted T cells, or PBMCs; the material itself was cDNA or gDNA.

In the authors' workflow: Amplified reference gene primers provided the basis for estimating nucleated cell counts. Sequencing was performed with immunoSEQ multiplex PCR; in TCRdb, only in-frame clones are kept and a portion is missing. V and J calls and clone size follow that table, whereas D and trimming were derived from the DNA. The sample records approximately 260,000 clones, roughly nine tenths being singletons. The CDR3 is made up of 12 amino acids. CDR1 is LGHNA and CDR2 is YNFKEQ in the germline V gene. The V and J ends lost 4 bases and 5 bases respectively, with 7 bases between them. This TCR derives from a woman between 40 and 55 years old who had recovered from COVID-19. Material: peripheral blood. The chain links TRBV4-2 to TRBJ2-3; possibly TRBD2 for D (5 bases). The CDR3 region is CASSPTRDTQYF. CDR3 nucleotide sequence: TGTGCCAGCAGCCCAACTAGAGATACGCAGTATTTT.